The text below deals with one TCR beta chain. The germline gives CDR1 SNHLY, CDR2 FYNNEI. With 8 bases removed from V and 6 bases from J, the gap between germline ends came to 11 bases. This CDR3 spans 11 amino acids. Authors' methods: Reference gene primers were amplified, and this amplification served to estimate nucleated cell counts. Profiled with immunoSEQ multiplex PCR; TCRdb holds only in-frame clones, not every one. D and trimming come from the DNA, and the V and J calls and clone size come from that table. The profile covers about 67,000 clones, with over 80% appearing a single time and around 7.9% taken by the ten largest. The data were taken from a study of blood T cell repertoires in COVID-19. Study details: Sources were T cells, B-cell-depleted T cells, or PBMCs; the material itself was cDNA or gDNA.

The chain joins TRBV2 to TRBJ2-7; a possible D gene is TRBD2 (6 bases). The sample was peripheral blood. This receptor was obtained from a man aged 45-65 years with active COVID-19. This chain's CDR3 is CASDGSSEQYF. DNA of the CDR3: TGTGCCAGCGACGGGAGTTCCGAGCAGTACTTC.